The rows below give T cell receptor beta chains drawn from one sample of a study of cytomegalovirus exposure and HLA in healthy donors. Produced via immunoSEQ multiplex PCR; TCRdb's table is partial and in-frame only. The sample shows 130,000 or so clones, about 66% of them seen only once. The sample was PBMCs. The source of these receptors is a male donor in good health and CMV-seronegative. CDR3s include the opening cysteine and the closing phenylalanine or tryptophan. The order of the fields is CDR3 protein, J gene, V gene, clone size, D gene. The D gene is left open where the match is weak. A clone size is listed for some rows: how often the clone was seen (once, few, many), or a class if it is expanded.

CASSFLGWGDNYGYTF,TRBJ1-2,TRBV7-2,NA,NA
CSVNRGADTQYF,TRBJ2-3,TRBV29-1,NA,NA
CASRLDRSYEQYF,TRBJ2-7,TRBV2,NA,NA
CASSPRDSSSYEQYF,TRBJ2-7,TRBV7-9,NA,TRBD1
CASSIEQEQYF,TRBJ2-7,TRBV19,NA,NA
CASSDRGRMTEAFF,TRBJ1-1,TRBV6-5,NA,TRBD1
CASRRSGSNQPQHF,TRBJ1-5,TRBV5-6,NA,NA
CASSKGYRRGTEAFF,TRBJ1-1,TRBV28,NA,NA
CASSPWDRLYRNTEAFF,TRBJ1-1,TRBV18,few,TRBD1
CASSSYPRVAYEQYF,TRBJ2-7,TRBV7-2,NA,NA
CSSTGGPTDTQYF,TRBJ2-3,TRBV29-1,NA,TRBD1
CASSPQGWNSPLHF,TRBJ1-6,TRBV7-2,NA,NA
CASSFFLIRGGEETQYF,TRBJ2-5,TRBV28,NA,TRBD2
CASSPGVTGGRYQPQHF,TRBJ1-5,TRBV19,NA,TRBD1
CATRQGQNTEAFF,TRBJ1-1,TRBV18,NA,TRBD1
CASSFGTVPNEKLFF,TRBJ1-4,TRBV11-2,few,TRBD1
CASSLLGTGSTEAFF,TRBJ1-1,TRBV28,NA,TRBD1
CASSAGQGENEKLFF,TRBJ1-4,TRBV5-4,NA,TRBD1
CASSPSAAQETQYF,TRBJ2-5,TRBV7-6,few,NA
CASSSRTASTDTQYF,TRBJ2-3,TRBV28,NA,NA
CAGTTGNEKLFF,TRBJ1-4,TRBV6-1,NA,NA
CASSGTGDQETQYF,TRBJ2-5,TRBV28,NA,TRBD1
CASSGDPNSPLHF,TRBJ1-6,TRBV9,NA,NA
CASLRGNYGYTF,TRBJ1-2,TRBV12-5,NA,TRBD1
CASSLQGGGEAFF,TRBJ1-1,TRBV9,NA,NA
CASQWGTGYTGELFF,TRBJ2-2,TRBV6-6,NA,TRBD1
CASTATGGETQYF,TRBJ2-5,TRBV28,NA,TRBD1
CASSFWTGGIGGSSYEQYF,TRBJ2-7,TRBV7-9,NA,TRBD1
CAWRWSGYTGELFF,TRBJ2-2,TRBV30,NA,NA
CASSPGTGQETQYF,TRBJ2-5,TRBV7-3,NA,TRBD1
CASSLAPGANSPLHF,TRBJ1-6,TRBV5-6,NA,NA
CASSYDRVHEQYF,TRBJ2-7,TRBV6-5,few,TRBD1
CASSPNRVSPLHF,TRBJ1-6,TRBV21-1,NA,NA
CATSRDLVYNEQFF,TRBJ2-1,TRBV15,NA,NA
CASTPASGGSGELFF,TRBJ2-2,TRBV19,NA,TRBD2
CASGQGGGGRGNQPQHF,TRBJ1-5,TRBV19,NA,TRBD1
CASSSGTSGLTDTQYF,TRBJ2-3,TRBV6-5,NA,TRBD2
CASSPLGTFAREANTEAFF,TRBJ1-1,TRBV28,few,NA
CASSSLTGTDSNQPQHF,TRBJ1-5,TRBV5-8,NA,TRBD1
CASSPPRTGFQETQYF,TRBJ2-5,TRBV18,few,TRBD1
CASSEEGQGYYEQYF,TRBJ2-7,TRBV5-6,NA,TRBD1